The sequence of this T cell receptor (beta chain) was determined in a study of low-dose radiotherapy and immunotherapy resistance in tumors. Overall study context: Cohort 2 received 1 Gy per fraction every two weeks, totaling 13 Gy over 26 weeks. Daily intake of oral aspirin 300 mg by patients lasted four cycles and began on cycle 1 day 1.

V was trimmed by 6 bases and J by 4 bases, leaving 13 bases between them. Germline assignment: CDR1 LGHDT and CDR2 YNNKEL (reference sequence). The CDR3 extends over 14 amino acids. TRAV- and TRBV-specific primers were used for first-strand cDNA, which covered alpha and beta chains. Both a constant-region primer and a V-primer adapter served to amplify TCRs across around 20 PCR cycles. The mRNA that was isolated underwent amplification by in vitro transcription. TCRdb re-analysed the reads in MiXCR, keeping a single row per CDR3 protein. The sample has thousands of distinct CDR3 sequences; approximately 64% are singletons.

The chain joins TRBV3-1 to TRBJ1-3, with a possible D match to TRBD1 (5 bases). The sequence came from a human donor with advanced metastatic prostate, ovarian, gallbladder or colorectal cancer (not recorded which). This table probably holds off-target reads from a library built for another chain. CDR3 residues: CASRDQGGGNTIYF. Written as DNA, the CDR3 is TGTGCCAGCAGGGACCAGGGTGGCGGAAACACCATATATTTT.